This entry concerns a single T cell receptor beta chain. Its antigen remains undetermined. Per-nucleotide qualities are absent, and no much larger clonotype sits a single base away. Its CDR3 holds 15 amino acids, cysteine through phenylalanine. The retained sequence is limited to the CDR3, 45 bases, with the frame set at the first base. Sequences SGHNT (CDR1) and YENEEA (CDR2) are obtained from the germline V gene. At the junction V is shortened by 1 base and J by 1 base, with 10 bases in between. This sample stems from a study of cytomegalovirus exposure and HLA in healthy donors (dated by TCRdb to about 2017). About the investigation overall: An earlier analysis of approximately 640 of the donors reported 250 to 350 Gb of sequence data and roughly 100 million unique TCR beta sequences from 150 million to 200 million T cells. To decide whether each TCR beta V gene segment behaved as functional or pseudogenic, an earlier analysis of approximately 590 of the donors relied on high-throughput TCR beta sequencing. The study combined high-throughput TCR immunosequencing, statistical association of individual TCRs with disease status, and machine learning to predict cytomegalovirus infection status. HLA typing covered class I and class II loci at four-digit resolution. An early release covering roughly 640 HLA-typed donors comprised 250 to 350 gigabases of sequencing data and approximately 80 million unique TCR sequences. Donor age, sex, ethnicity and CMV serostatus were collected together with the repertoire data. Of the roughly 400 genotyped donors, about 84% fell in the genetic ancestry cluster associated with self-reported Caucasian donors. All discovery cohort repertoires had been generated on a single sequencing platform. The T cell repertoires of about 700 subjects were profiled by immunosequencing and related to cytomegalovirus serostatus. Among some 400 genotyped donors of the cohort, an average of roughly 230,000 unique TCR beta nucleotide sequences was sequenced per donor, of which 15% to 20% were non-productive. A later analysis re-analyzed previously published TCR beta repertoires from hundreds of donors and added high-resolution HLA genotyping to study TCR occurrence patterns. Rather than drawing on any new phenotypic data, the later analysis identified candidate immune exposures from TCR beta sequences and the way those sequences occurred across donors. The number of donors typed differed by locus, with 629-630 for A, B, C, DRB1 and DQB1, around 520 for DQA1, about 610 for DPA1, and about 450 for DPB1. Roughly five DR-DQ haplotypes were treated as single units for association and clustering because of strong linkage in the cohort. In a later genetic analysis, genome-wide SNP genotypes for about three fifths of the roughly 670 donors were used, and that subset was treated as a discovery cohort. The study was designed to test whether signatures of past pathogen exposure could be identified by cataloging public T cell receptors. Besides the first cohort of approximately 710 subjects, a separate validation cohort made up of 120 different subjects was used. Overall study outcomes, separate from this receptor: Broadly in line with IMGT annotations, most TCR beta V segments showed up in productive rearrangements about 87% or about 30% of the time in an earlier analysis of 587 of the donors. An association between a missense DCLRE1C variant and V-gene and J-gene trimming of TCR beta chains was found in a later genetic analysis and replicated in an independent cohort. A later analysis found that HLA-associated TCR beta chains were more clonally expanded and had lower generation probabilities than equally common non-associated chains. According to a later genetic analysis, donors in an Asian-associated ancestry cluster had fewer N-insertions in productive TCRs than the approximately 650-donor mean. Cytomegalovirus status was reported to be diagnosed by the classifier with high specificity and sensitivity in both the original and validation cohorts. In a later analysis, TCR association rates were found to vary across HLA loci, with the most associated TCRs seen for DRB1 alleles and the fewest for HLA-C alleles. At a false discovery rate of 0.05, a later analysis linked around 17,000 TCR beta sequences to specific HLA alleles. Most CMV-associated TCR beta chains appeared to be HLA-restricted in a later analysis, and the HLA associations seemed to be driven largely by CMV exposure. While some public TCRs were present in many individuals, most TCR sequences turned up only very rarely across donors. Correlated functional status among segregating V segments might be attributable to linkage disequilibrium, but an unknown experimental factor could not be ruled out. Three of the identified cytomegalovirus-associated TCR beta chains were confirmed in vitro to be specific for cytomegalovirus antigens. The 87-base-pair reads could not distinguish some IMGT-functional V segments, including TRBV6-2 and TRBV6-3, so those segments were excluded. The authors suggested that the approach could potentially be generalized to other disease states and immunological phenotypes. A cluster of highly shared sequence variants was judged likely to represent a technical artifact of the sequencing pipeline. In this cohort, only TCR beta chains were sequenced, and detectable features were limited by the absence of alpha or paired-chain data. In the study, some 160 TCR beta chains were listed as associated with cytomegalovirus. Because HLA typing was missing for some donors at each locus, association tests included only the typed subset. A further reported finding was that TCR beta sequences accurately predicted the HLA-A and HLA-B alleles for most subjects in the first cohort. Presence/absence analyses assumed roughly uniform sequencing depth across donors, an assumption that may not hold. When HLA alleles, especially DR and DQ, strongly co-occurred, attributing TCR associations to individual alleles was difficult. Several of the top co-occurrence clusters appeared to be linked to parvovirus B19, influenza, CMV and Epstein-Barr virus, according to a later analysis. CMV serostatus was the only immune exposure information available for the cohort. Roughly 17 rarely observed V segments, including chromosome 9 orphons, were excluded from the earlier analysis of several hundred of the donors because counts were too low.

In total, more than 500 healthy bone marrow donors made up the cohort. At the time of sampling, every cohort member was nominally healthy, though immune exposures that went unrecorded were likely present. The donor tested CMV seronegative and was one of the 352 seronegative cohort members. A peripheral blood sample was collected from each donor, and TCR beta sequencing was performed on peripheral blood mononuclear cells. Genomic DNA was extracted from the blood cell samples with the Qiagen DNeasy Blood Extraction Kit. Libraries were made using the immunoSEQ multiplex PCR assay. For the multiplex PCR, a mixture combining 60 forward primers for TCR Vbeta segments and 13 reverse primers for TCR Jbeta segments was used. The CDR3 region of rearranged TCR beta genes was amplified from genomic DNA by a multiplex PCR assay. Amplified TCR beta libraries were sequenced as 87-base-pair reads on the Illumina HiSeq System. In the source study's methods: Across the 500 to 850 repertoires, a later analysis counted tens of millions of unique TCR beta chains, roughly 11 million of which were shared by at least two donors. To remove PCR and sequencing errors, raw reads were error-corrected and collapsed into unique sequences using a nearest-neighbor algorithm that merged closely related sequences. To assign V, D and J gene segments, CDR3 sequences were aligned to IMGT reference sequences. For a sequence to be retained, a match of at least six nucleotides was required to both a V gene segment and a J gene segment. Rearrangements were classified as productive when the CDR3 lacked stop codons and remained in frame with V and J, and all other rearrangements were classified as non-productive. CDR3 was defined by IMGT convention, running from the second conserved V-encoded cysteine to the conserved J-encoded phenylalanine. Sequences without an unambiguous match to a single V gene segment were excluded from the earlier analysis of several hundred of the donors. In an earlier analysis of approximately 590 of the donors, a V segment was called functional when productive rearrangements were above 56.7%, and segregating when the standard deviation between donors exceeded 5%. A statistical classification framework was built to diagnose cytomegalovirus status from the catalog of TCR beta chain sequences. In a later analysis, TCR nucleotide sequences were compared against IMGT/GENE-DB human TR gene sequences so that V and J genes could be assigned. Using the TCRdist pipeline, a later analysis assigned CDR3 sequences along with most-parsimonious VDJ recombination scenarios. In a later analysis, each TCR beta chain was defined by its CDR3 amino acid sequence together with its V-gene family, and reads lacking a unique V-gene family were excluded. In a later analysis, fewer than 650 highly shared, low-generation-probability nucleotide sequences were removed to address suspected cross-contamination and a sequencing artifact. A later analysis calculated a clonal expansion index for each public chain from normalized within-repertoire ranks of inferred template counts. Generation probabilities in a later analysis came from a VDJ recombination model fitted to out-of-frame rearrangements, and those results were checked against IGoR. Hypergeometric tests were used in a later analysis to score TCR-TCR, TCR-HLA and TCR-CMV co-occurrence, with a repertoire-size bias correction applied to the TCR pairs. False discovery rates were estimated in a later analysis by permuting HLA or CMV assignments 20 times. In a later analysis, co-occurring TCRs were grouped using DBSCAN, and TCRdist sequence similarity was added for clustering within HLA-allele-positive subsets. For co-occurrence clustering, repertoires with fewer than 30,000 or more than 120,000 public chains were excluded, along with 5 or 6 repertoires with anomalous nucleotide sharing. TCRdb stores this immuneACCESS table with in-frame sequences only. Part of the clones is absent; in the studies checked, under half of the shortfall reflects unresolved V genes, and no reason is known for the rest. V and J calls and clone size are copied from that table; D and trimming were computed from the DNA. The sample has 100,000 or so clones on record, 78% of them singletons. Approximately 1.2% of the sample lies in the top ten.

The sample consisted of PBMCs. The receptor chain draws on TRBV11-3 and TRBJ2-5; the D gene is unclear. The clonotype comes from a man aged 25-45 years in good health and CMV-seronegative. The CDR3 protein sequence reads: CASSLVSGGQETQYF. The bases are TGTGCCAGCAGCTTAGTTAGTGGCGGCCAAGAGACCCAGTACTTC.